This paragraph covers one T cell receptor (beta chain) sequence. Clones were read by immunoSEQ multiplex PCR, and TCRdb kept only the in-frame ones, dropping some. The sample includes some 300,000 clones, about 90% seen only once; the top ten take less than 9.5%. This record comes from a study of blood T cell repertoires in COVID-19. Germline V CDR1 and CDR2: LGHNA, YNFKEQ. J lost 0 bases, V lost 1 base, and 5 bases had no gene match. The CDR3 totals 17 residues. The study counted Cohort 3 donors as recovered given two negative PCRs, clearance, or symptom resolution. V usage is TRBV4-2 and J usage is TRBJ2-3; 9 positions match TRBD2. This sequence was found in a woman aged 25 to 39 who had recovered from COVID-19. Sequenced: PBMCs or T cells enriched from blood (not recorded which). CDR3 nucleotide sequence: TGTGCCAGCAGCCAAGTCGCTAGCGGGGCTAGCACAGATACGCAGTATTTT. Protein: CASSQVASGASTDTQYF.